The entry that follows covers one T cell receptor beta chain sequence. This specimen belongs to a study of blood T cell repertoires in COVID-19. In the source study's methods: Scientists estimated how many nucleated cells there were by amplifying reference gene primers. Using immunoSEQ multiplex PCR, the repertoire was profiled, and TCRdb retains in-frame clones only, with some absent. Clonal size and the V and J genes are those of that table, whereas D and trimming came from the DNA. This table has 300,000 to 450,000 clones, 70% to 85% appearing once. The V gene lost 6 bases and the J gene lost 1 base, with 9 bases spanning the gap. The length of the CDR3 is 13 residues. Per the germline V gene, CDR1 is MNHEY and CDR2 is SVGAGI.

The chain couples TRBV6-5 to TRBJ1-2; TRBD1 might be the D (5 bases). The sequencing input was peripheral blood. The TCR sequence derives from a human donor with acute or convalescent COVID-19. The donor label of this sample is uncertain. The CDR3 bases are TGTGCCAGCAGCAGAGACAGTAACTATGGCTACACCTTC. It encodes CASSRDSNYGYTF.